This T cell receptor beta chain derives from a study of CD8 T cells in ankylosing spondylitis. Points from the study as a whole: Disease-linked clones had a CD8+ phenotype and relatively low frequency in peripheral blood.

Comments on this clonotype: The target antigen is unknown.

A single record per CDR3 protein comes from TCRdb applying MiXCR to the 5' RACE reads. The table lists a few hundred thousand distinct CDR3 sequences, 15% to 20% of them singletons. Germline V gene data show CDR1 as DFQATT and CDR2 as SNEGSKA (reference sequence). This CDR3 spans 15 amino acids. Trimming took 3 bases from V and 3 from J; bases not matched to a gene: 7. The source material was blood, either unsorted or a sorted T cell fraction (not recorded which). The chain is built from TRBV20-1 and TRBJ2-1, with 8 bases identical to TRBD2. This clonotype originated in a male donor with ankylosing spondylitis or in good health (not recorded which). Written as DNA, the CDR3 is TGCAGTGCTAGGGTTGCGGGAGGCGTCTACAATGAGCAGTTCTTC. The encoded protein is CSARVAGGVYNEQFF.